This T cell receptor (beta chain) was documented in a study of early T cells in non-severe SARS-CoV-2 infection. Background on the study: Bulk RNA from unsorted whole blood was sequenced; chains were unpaired.

This clonotype has ten or more counts. Its matching antigen is unknown. This CDR3 has 14 amino acids. Germline V gene data show CDR1 as SGHTA and CDR2 as FQGTGA. Trimming took off 2 bases at V and 4 bases at J, with 11 bases between the two ends. Each cDNA molecule carried a unique molecular identifier. TCRdb called the 5' RACE reads again in MiXCR, with one record for every CDR3 protein. The table records 40,000 to 45,000 distinct CDR3 sequences, about 5.7% of them present only once. Findings and caveats of the study: Anti-spike CD8 responses were favored by VDJdb matching, which missed private and CD4 specificities.

This sample comprised whole blood, obtained at baseline. This clonotype was sampled from an adult who was a healthcare worker with PCR-confirmed SARS-CoV-2 infection or an uninfected control (not recorded which). This sequence joins TRBV7-3 and TRBJ1-1; D remains ambiguous. The CDR3 DNA reads TGTGCCAGCAGCTTACGCCGGGAATCCACTGAAGCTTTCTTT. It is translated as CASSLRRESTEAFF.